Below are 12 T cell receptor beta chains sequenced from a single sample in a study of CD8 T cells in ankylosing spondylitis. Findings and caveats of the study: Characteristic, it appeared, of ankylosing spondylitis blood was a TCR beta motif of seven or eight highly homologous variants.

MiXCR, applied by TCRdb to the 5' RACE reads, yields one record per CDR3 protein. The table lists hundreds of thousands of distinct CDR3 sequences, more than 25% of them singletons. Which antigens these TCRs recognize remains unknown. The material sequenced was blood, either unsorted or a sorted T cell fraction (not recorded which). All receptors come from a male donor with ankylosing spondylitis.

The chain uses TRBV5-1 and TRBJ1-2; tentative D call: TRBD1 (5 bases). The CDR3 is 13 amino acids. Trimming stripped 4 bases from V and 4 bases from J, with 11 bases between. Germline CDR1 reads SGHRS; CDR2 reads YFSETQ. CDR3 region: CASSPDTTYGYTF. For the CDR3, the DNA is TGCGCCAGCAGCCCGGACACGACCTATGGCTACACCTTC.

This clonotype turned up a few times. The chain joins TRBV11-2 to TRBJ2-5; D is undetermined. CDR1 is SGHAT, CDR2 FQNNGV, per germline. CDR3 length: 14 residues. Between the trimmed V and J ends, which lost 2 bases and 2 bases, there was a span of 9 bases. This CDR3 reads CASSLLRSQETQYF. As DNA, the CDR3 is TGTGCCAGCAGCTTATTGCGGTCTCAAGAGACCCAGTACTTC. The variable domain in full, with the rest retrieved from reference TRBV11-2 and TRBJ2-5, is EAGVAQSPRYKIIEKRQSVAFWCNPISGHATLYWYQQILGQGPKLLIQFQNNGVVDDSQLPKDRFSAERLKGVDSTLKIQPAKLEDSAVYLCASSLLRSQETQYFGPGTRLLVL.

This clonotype was seen a handful of times. This chain uses TRBV20-1 with TRBJ1-5; D remains ambiguous. V lost 5 bases, J lost 4 bases, and 9 bases lay in between. Germline V lookup: CDR1 DFQATT, CDR2 SNEGSKA (reference sequence). The CDR3 is 12 residues long. The CDR3 region has the DNA TGCAGTGCTCGGACCCCGAATCAGCCCCAGCATTTT. Encoded protein: CSARTPNQPQHF.

The rearrangement links TRBV7-2 to TRBJ2-1, with 7 bases aligning to TRBD2. The germline V gene has CDR1 SGHTA and CDR2 FQGNSA. V trimming: 4 bases; J trimming: 10 bases; junction bases outside the gene matches: 10. The CDR3 length is 14 residues. CDR3 loop: CASSSLSGTGEQFF. In DNA form, the CDR3 reads TGTGCCAGCAGCTCCCTAAGCGGGACCGGAGAGCAGTTCTTC. Full variable domain (outside the CDR3, taken from reference TRBV7-2 and TRBJ2-1): GAGVSQSPSNKVTEKGKDVELRCDPISGHTALYWYRQSLGQGLEFLIYFQGNSAPDKSGLPSDRFSAERTGGSVSTLTIQRTQQEDSAVYLCASSSLSGTGEQFFGPGTRLTVL.

The CDR3 DNA is TGCAGTGCTAGCAGGGGGCGTTGGGAAAAACTGTTTTTT. This translates into CSASRGRWEKLFF. The chain uses TRBV20-1 and TRBJ1-4, with 8 bases fitting TRBD1. The CDR3 consists of 13 residues. Germline CDR1 reads DFQATT; CDR2 reads SNEGSKA (reference sequence). The V gene end was trimmed by 3 bases and the J gene end by 8 bases; junction bases not matched to a gene: 5.

CDR3: CASVSKPDRPSGYTF. CDR3 nucleotides: TGTGCCAGCGTCTCAAAACCGGACAGGCCCTCTGGCTACACCTTC. V is TRBV6-2 or TRBV6-3 and J is TRBJ1-2; 7 bases match TRBD1. J gave up 7 bases and V 8 bases, and 16 bases lay outside the gene matches. The CDR3 has 15 residues. Germline V gene data show CDR1 as MNHEY and CDR2 as SVGEGT.

In its sample, this clonotype was seen a few times. V and J are TRBV18 and TRBJ1-3; TRBD1 is a possible D gene (5 bases). Trimming removed 3 bases from V and 3 bases from J, with 12 bases in between. There are 15 residues in the CDR3. Germline loops: CDR1 KGHSH, CDR2 LQKENI. CDR3: CASSPAQGHGNTIYF. CDR3 nucleotides: TGTGCCAGCTCACCTGCCCAGGGCCATGGAAACACCATATATTTT.

A few counts support this clonotype. V and J are TRBV7-9 and TRBJ2-3; no clear D gene. V was shortened by 3 bases and J by 6 bases, with 16 bases between the two germline ends. Germline assignment: CDR1 SEHNR and CDR2 FQNEAQ (reference sequence). The CDR3 sequence is 15 residues long. CDR3 nucleotides: TGTGCCAGCAGCTTCTTTTCAACCATGGCCGATACGCAGTATTTT. Translation gives CASSFFSTMADTQYF.

The rearrangement joins TRBV5-1 to TRBJ2-2; 7 bases agree with TRBD2. The germline V gene has CDR1 SGHRS and CDR2 YFSETQ. The CDR3 covers 16 residues. The V segment lost 4 bases and the J segment 7 bases; nucleotides outside the gene matches: 13. CDR3 in amino acids: CASSPNRGELGGELFF. The CDR3, as DNA: TGCGCCAGCAGCCCCAATCGGGGGGAATTGGGCGGGGAGCTGTTTTTT. Full variable domain (missing parts from reference TRBV5-1 and TRBJ2-2): KAGVTQTPRYLIKTRGQQVTLSCSPISGHRSVSWYQQTPGQGLQFLFEYFSETQRNKGNFPGRFSGRQFSNSRSEMNVSTLELGDSALYLCASSPNRGELGGELFFGEGSRLTVL.

The chain links TRBV9 to TRBJ2-5; D is unclear. CDR1 and CDR2 (germline): SGDLS, YYNGEE. Trimming stripped 0 bases from V and 1 base from J, with 7 bases between. CDR3 size: 14 residues. CDR3 sequence (DNA): TGTGCCAGCAGCGTAGGGGTCAGCCAAGAGACCCAGTACTTC. This codes for CASSVGVSQETQYF. The full variable domain, its missing parts supplied by reference TRBV9 and TRBJ2-5, is DSGVTQTPKHLITATGQRVTLRCSPRSGDLSVYWYQQSLDQGLQFLIQYYNGEERAKGNILERFSAQQFPDLHSELNLSSLELGDSALYFCASSVGVSQETQYFGPGTRLLVL.

This clonotype has more than one count but fewer than ten. V and J are TRBV7-9 and TRBJ2-6, with no clear D. Trimming shortened V by 5 bases and J by 5 bases, and 13 bases separated the two germline ends. Germline CDR1 reads SEHNR; CDR2 reads FQNEAQ (reference sequence). CDR3 length: 15 residues. This CDR3 is CASSLVSLRANVLTF. CDR3 bases: TGTGCCAGCAGCCTTGTCTCTTTGAGGGCCAACGTCCTGACTTTC.

This clonotype was seen a handful of times. This chain links TRBV20-1 with TRBJ2-5; TRBD1 is a possible D gene (6 bases). CDR1 and CDR2 from the germline V gene are DFQATT and SNEGSKA (reference sequence). This CDR3 is 14 amino acids long. Trimming pared 5 bases from V and 1 base from J, leaving 14 bases between. Here the CDR3 reads CSADWDIRQETQYF. CDR3 DNA sequence: TGCAGTGCTGATTGGGACATCCGCCAAGAGACCCAGTACTTC.